The clone carrying this T cell receptor beta chain was found a few times. This specimen belongs to a study of blood T cell repertoires in COVID-19. The repertoire was sequenced with immunoSEQ multiplex PCR; TCRdb's copy has only in-frame clones and lacks some. The sample has approximately 78,000 clones, over 65% seen once. V was clipped by 5 bases and J by 5 bases, with 15 bases between them. The CDR3 has 14 amino acids. In germline, CDR1 is MNHEY, CDR2 SMNVEV (reference sequence). The sample comprised peripheral blood. The chain is built from TRBV27 and TRBJ1-1; possible D gene TRBD1, 5 bases. This receptor was identified in a woman aged 80 or older with acute or convalescent COVID-19. Written as DNA, the CDR3 is TGTGCCAGCAGTCGGGACTTCATGGGGACTGAAGCTTTCTTT. Protein: CASSRDFMGTEAFF.